This TCR beta chain was identified during a study of blood T cell repertoires in COVID-19. About the study: Acute and convalescent COVID-19 specimens originated in the United States, Italy and Spain. PBMCs, B-cell-depleted T cells, or T cells were the source of the cDNA or gDNA that made up the material.

This clone was recorded a few times. In the authors' workflow: Counts of nucleated cells, estimated from reference gene primer amplification, were obtained. Assay: immunoSEQ multiplex PCR; the TCRdb copy retains only in-frame clones and omits some. That table gives V, J and clone size, and the DNA gave D and trimming. The table lists about 480,000 clones, roughly 91% of them singletons, with about 4.5% in the top ten. Per germline, CDR1 SGHRS and CDR2 YFSETQ. V trimming: 4 bases; J trimming: 3 bases; junction bases outside the gene matches: 8. This CDR3 is 15 amino acids long. Sequencing used peripheral blood. The sequence came from a woman aged 25 to 45 with acute or convalescent COVID-19. This chain links TRBV5-1 with TRBJ2-7; 9 nucleotides match TRBD1. This chain's CDR3 is CASSQPGQGGYEQYF. The CDR3 DNA reads as TGCGCCAGCAGCCAACCGGGACAGGGTGGCTACGAGCAGTACTTC.